The sequence of this T cell receptor beta chain was determined in a study of neurological immune-mediated disorders. As to time point: longitudinal time-point 3. Unsorted libraries were prepared from 2 million PBMCs held at -80 C. This CDR3 comprises 13 residues. With 6 bases removed from V and 2 bases from J, the gap between germline ends came to 11 bases. The germline gives CDR1 DFQATT, CDR2 SNEGSKA (reference sequence). cDNA synthesis was performed by 5'RACE with 10-nucleotide random UMIs. Over 170 million TCR-beta sequences, together covering 15-18 subjects, were produced by every individual sequencing run that was carried out. TCRdb fed the 5' RACE reads into MiXCR, producing one record per CDR3 protein. The sample includes around 97,000 distinct CDR3 sequences, more than 10% seen only once; the top ten take about 3%. In its sample, this clonotype was seen many times. Its antigen is currently unknown.

General observations from the study: Subjects shared no identical expanded-clone CDR3 amino acid sequences, suggesting private TCR-beta repertoires in all groups.

The sample taken for sequencing was PBMCs. This sequence was found in a female donor with HTLV-1-associated myelopathy (HAM/TSP). The chain is built from TRBV20-1 and TRBJ2-4; a possible D gene is TRBD1 (5 bases). The CDR3 DNA is TGCAGTGCCCAGGGTTTGACCAAAAACATTCAGTACTTC. It encodes CSAQGLTKNIQYF.